Listed below are T cell receptor beta chains from one sample, sequenced in a study of blood T cell repertoires in COVID-19. Sequenced by immunoSEQ multiplex PCR; TCRdb stores in-frame clones only, minus some. Among about 75,000 clones listed, 90% were seen once. Sequencing was carried out using peripheral blood. The source of these receptors is a human donor in a cohort sampled during active COVID-19. Each CDR3 is given with its conserved first and last residue. The D gene is left open where the match is weak. The size entry is marked missing in some rows and otherwise reads once, few, many or a size class.

j_gene: TRBJ1-1; v_gene: TRBV6-6; abundance: .; d_gene: TRBD1; CDR3aa: CASRTTGGASSTEAFF; CDR3nt: TGTGCCAGCAGAACGACAGGGGGCGCGTCGAGCACTGAAGCTTTCTTT
j_gene: TRBJ1-5; v_gene: TRBV9; abundance: .; d_gene: .; CDR3aa: CASSSQGGGQPQHF; CDR3nt: TGTGCCAGCAGCTCCCAGGGAGGGGGTCAGCCCCAGCATTTT
j_gene: TRBJ2-1; v_gene: TRBV7-6; abundance: .; d_gene: TRBD2; CDR3aa: CASSRGTSGGDEQFF; CDR3nt: TGTGCCAGCAGCCGTGGGACTAGCGGGGGGGATGAGCAGTTCTTC
j_gene: TRBJ2-1; v_gene: TRBV25-1; abundance: .; d_gene: TRBD1; CDR3aa: CASSEYRKTGTGGDEQFF; CDR3nt: TGTGCCAGCAGTGAATATCGCAAAACCGGGACAGGGGGCGATGAGCAGTTCTTC
j_gene: TRBJ1-1; v_gene: TRBV5-1; abundance: .; d_gene: .; CDR3aa: CASSNSGSKNTEAFF; CDR3nt: TGCGCCAGCAGCAATAGCGGGTCTAAGAACACTGAAGCTTTCTTT
j_gene: TRBJ2-5; v_gene: TRBV7-9; abundance: .; d_gene: TRBD1; CDR3aa: CASSLGTGGRETQYF; CDR3nt: TGTGCCAGCAGCTTAGGGACAGGGGGCCGTGAGACCCAGTACTTC
j_gene: TRBJ2-3; v_gene: TRBV24-1; abundance: .; d_gene: TRBD2; CDR3aa: CATSDWGRGSTDTQYF; CDR3nt: TGTGCCACTTCTGATTGGGGGAGGGGTTCCACAGATACGCAGTATTTT
j_gene: TRBJ2-1; v_gene: TRBV9; abundance: .; d_gene: .; CDR3aa: CASSVRETASSYNEQFF; CDR3nt: TGTGCCAGCAGCGTAAGGGAGACGGCTAGCTCCTACAATGAGCAGTTCTTC
j_gene: TRBJ1-4; v_gene: TRBV10-2; abundance: .; d_gene: .; CDR3aa: CASGEYQNEKLFF; CDR3nt: TGCGCCAGTGGGGAGTATCAGAATGAAAAACTGTTTTTT
j_gene: TRBJ1-4; v_gene: TRBV3-1/TRBV3-2; abundance: .; d_gene: TRBD1; CDR3aa: CASSQLRDRGLRNEKLFF; CDR3nt: TGTGCCAGCAGCCAACTGCGGGACAGGGGGCTACGTAATGAAAAACTGTTTTTT
j_gene: TRBJ2-1; v_gene: TRBV19; abundance: few; d_gene: TRBD2; CDR3aa: CASRLAGPYNEQFF; CDR3nt: TGTGCCAGTAGACTAGCGGGGCCTTACAATGAGCAGTTCTTC
j_gene: TRBJ2-3; v_gene: TRBV9; abundance: .; d_gene: TRBD2; CDR3aa: CASSVGASGTSTDTQYF; CDR3nt: TGTGCCAGCAGCGTAGGGGCTAGCGGGACTAGCACAGATACGCAGTATTTT
j_gene: TRBJ2-2; v_gene: TRBV11-2; abundance: .; d_gene: .; CDR3aa: CASSTGRGGNTGELFF; CDR3nt: TGTGCCAGCAGCACCGGGAGAGGAGGAAACACCGGGGAGCTGTTTTTT
j_gene: TRBJ1-2; v_gene: TRBV28; abundance: .; d_gene: .; CDR3aa: CASSFPPGGGNYGYTF; CDR3nt: TGTGCCAGCAGTTTCCCGCCGGGAGGAGGGAACTATGGCTACACCTTC
j_gene: TRBJ2-1; v_gene: TRBV20-1; abundance: .; d_gene: TRBD2; CDR3aa: CSASGRGGRRNEQFF; CDR3nt: TGCAGTGCTAGTGGGCGGGGGGGCCGCCGCAATGAGCAGTTCTTC
j_gene: TRBJ2-7; v_gene: TRBV5-1; abundance: .; d_gene: TRBD2; CDR3aa: CASSLGGGGPAPYEQYF; CDR3nt: TGCGCCAGCAGCTTAGGCGGGGGGGGCCCCGCCCCCTACGAGCAGTACTTC
j_gene: TRBJ2-1; v_gene: TRBV12-3/TRBV12-4; abundance: .; d_gene: TRBD2; CDR3aa: CASSPGTREFF; CDR3nt: TGTGCCAGCAGCCCCGGGACTAGAGAGTTCTTC